This TCR beta chain came from a study of PD-1 blockade in classical Hodgkin lymphoma. After autologous stem cell transplantation all patients relapsed, and prior brentuximab vedotin exposure differed between cohorts. This clone has more than one count but fewer than ten. Antigen unknown. The assay was immunoSEQ multiplex PCR, and TCRdb's table has in-frame clones only and misses some. Of about 98,000 clones listed, 80% to 95% are singletons. Study-wide points: Patients newly diagnosed and complete responders had comparable baseline diversity.

The material sequenced was peripheral blood mononuclear cells (PBMCs), taken at baseline. The origin of this receptor is a human donor with classical Hodgkin lymphoma.

DNA for the CDR3: TGTGCCAGCAGAGCTAGCGGGCAAGAGACCCAGTACTTC. Amino acids: CASRASGQETQYF. The chain combines TRBV14 with TRBJ2-5, with 8 bases aligning to TRBD2. The CDR3 sequence is 13 residues long. Germline V lookup: CDR1 SGHDN, CDR2 FVKESK. V trimming: 6 bases; J trimming: 2 bases; junction bases outside the gene matches: 2.